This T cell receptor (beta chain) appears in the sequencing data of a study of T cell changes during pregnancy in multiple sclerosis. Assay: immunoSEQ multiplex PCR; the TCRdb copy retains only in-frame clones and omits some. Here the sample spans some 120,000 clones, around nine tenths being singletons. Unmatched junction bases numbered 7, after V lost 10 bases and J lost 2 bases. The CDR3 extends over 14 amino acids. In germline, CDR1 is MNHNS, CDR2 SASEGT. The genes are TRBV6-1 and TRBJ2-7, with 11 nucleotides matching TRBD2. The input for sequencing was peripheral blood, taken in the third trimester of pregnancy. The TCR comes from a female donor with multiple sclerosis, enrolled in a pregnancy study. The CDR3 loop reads CATLTSGVTYEQYF. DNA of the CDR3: TGTGCCACCCTGACTAGCGGGGTGACCTACGAGCAGTACTTC.